The 18 T cell receptor beta chains reported below all come from one sample, sequenced in a study of blood T cell repertoires in COVID-19. Clones were read by immunoSEQ multiplex PCR, and TCRdb kept only the in-frame ones, dropping some. In the table there are some 120,000 clones, under 95% of which are singletons. Source material: peripheral blood. The receptors here all came from a man aged 45-65 years with active COVID-19.

The chain employs TRBV19 and TRBJ2-1; tentatively, D is TRBD2 (5 bases). Per germline, CDR1 LNHDA and CDR2 SQIVND (reference sequence). CDR3 length: 13 amino acids. Between the trimmed V and J ends, which lost 7 bases and 5 bases, there was a span of 12 bases. CDR3 in DNA: TGTGCCAGTAAGGAGGTGGGAAACAATGAGCAGTTCTTC. Protein product: CASKEVGNNEQFF. The entire variable domain, with the rest obtained from reference TRBV19 and TRBJ2-1, is as follows: DGGITQSPKYLFRKEGQNVTLSCEQNLNHDAMYWYRQDPGQGLRLIYYSQIVNDFQKGDIAEGYSVSREKKESFPLTVTSAQKNPTAFYLCASKEVGNNEQFFGPGTRLTVL.

The rearrangement links TRBV25-1 to TRBJ2-5, with D perhaps matching TRBD2 (5 bases). Germline CDR1 MGHDK, CDR2 SYGVNS. V shed 1 base and J shed 2 bases, with 8 bases lying between them. The CDR3 covers 14 residues. The CDR3 spells CASSEFRGQETQYF. Written as DNA, the CDR3 is TGTGCCAGCAGTGAATTCCGGGGACAAGAGACCCAGTACTTC.

In nucleotides, the CDR3 is TGTGCCAGCAGTTCAGGCTTCCGGAGGTATGAGAACATTCAGTACTTC. This gives the protein CASSSGFRRYENIQYF. The rearrangement joins TRBV6-5 to TRBJ2-4; the D gene is possibly TRBD2 (5 bases). This CDR3 contains 16 residues. Per the germline V gene, CDR1 is MNHEY and CDR2 is SVGAGI. V lost 4 bases to trimming and J lost 7 bases, with 20 bases between them.

The V call is TRBV4-2, the J call TRBJ1-3; 8 nucleotides agree with TRBD1. Germline V gene lookup returns CDR1 LGHNA and CDR2 YNFKEQ. The V segment lost 4 bases and the J segment 0 bases; nucleotides outside the gene matches: 14. The CDR3 is 19 residues long. The CDR3 region is CASSPGTGLIPFSGNTIYF. The CDR3 bases are TGTGCCAGCAGCCCTGGGACAGGTCTCATCCCTTTCTCTGGAAACACCATATATTTT.

The chain carries TRBV13 and TRBJ2-5, with D perhaps TRBD2 (6 bases). Deletions cut 5 bases from V and 3 bases from J, with 13 bases between. CDR3 length: 14 residues. Germline CDR1 and CDR2: PRHDT and FYEKMQ (reference sequence). In nucleotides, the CDR3 is TGTGCCAGCAGCCCCTATAGCGGAGAAGAGACCCAGTACTTC. Protein sequence: CASSPYSGEETQYF.

The chain is built from TRBV3-1 (or the pseudogene TRBV3-2) and TRBJ2-3, with TRBD2 matching over 7 bases. CDR3 length: 12 residues. Germline lookup yields CDR1 LGHDT and CDR2 YNNKEL (reference sequence). The ends lost 4 bases at V and 9 bases at J; junction bases unmatched: 4. The CDR3 loop reads CASSRGGRTQYF. The CDR3 DNA is TGTGCCAGCAGCCGGGGGGGTAGGACGCAGTATTTT.

Only one count was recorded for this clone. The rearrangement uses TRBV5-4 and TRBJ2-1; TRBD2 agrees at 7 bases. Germline CDR1 SGHNT, CDR2 YYREEE (reference sequence). V lost 2 bases to trimming and J lost 4 bases; unmatched junction nucleotides: 6. This CDR3 comprises 15 residues. This CDR3 is CASSFSGLEYNEQFF. DNA of the CDR3: TGTGCCAGCAGCTTTTCAGGACTAGAGTACAATGAGCAGTTCTTC.

The table lists this clone with many counts. The gene calls are TRBV10-3 and TRBJ1-2; D possibly corresponds to TRBD1 (6 bases). Germline assignment: CDR1 ENHRY and CDR2 SYGVKD. Between the trimmed V and J ends, which lost 5 bases and 7 bases, there was a span of 20 bases. The CDR3 extends over 15 amino acids. For the CDR3, the DNA is TGTGCCATCAGTACGGACAGAGATGGTGGTGGTGGCTACACCTTC. Protein sequence: CAISTDRDGGGGYTF.

This chain joins TRBV11-2 and TRBJ2-1; D is undetermined. Germline V gene lookup returns CDR1 SGHAT and CDR2 FQNNGV. Trimming stripped 0 bases from V and 7 bases from J, with 7 bases between. There are 13 residues in the CDR3. CDR3 residues: CASSLDRSNEQFF. CDR3 sequence (DNA): TGTGCCAGCAGCTTAGATCGTTCTAATGAGCAGTTCTTC.

The V gene is TRBV7-9, the J gene TRBJ2-7; weak D call: TRBD1 (6 bases). V gave up 5 bases and J gave up 5 bases, with 10 bases separating them. Germline lookup yields CDR1 SEHNR and CDR2 FQNEAQ (reference sequence). This CDR3 comprises 12 residues. The CDR3 reads CASSPTGDEQYV. CDR3 nucleotides: TGTGCCAGCAGCCCGACAGGTGACGAGCAGTACGTC.

The chain recombines TRBV27 with TRBJ2-3, with unresolved D. CDR1 and CDR2 from the germline V gene are MNHEY and SMNVEV (reference sequence). The V end lost 2 bases, the J end lost 0 bases, and 6 bases lay between the germline ends. This CDR3 region has 14 residues. The CDR3 nucleotides are TGTGCCAGCAGTTTAAGCGCAAGCACAGATACGCAGTATTTT. It yields the protein CASSLSASTDTQYF.

This sequence joins TRBV9 and TRBJ1-6, with D possibly matching TRBD1 (6 bases). Per germline, CDR1 SGDLS and CDR2 YYNGEE. The CDR3 is 14 residues long. Trimming pared 4 bases from V and 10 bases from J, leaving 15 bases between. The chain's CDR3 is CASSSGQSSSPLHF. CDR3 nucleotide sequence: TGTGCCAGCAGCAGCGGACAGTCCAGCTCACCCCTCCACTTT.

This sequence joins TRBV12-2 and TRBJ1-6. TRBV12-2 counts as a pseudogene. The CDR3 has 17 residues. The CDR3 DNA follows: TGTGCAAGTCGCTTAGTGTTAATCCGGGGTCCTAATTCACCCCTCCACTTT. Protein sequence: CASRLVLIRGPNSPLHF.

The chain has TRBV5-4 and TRBJ2-5; D possibly corresponds to TRBD2 (6 bases). Germline V CDR1 and CDR2: SGHNT, YYREEE (reference sequence). Trimming pared 2 bases from V and 0 bases from J, leaving 8 bases between. The CDR3 loop spans 14 amino acids. The CDR3 protein is CASSFGGNQETQYF. CDR3 sequence (DNA): TGTGCCAGCAGCTTTGGCGGGAACCAAGAGACCCAGTACTTC.

CDR3 residues: CASSTFSGHQNTEAFF. DNA for the CDR3: TGTGCCAGCAGTACTTTCTCTGGACACCAGAACACTGAAGCTTTCTTT. The genes are TRBV5-5 and TRBJ1-1, with a tentative D call TRBD1 (5 bases). This CDR3 has 16 amino acids. V lost 5 bases, J lost 1 base, and 18 bases lay in between. Germline V gene sequence: CDR1 SGHKS, CDR2 YYEKEE (reference sequence).

The V gene is TRBV5-4, the J gene TRBJ2-3; 12 bases are a match to TRBD2. The length of the CDR3 is 16 residues. Germline assignment: CDR1 SGHNT and CDR2 YYREEE (reference sequence). The ends lost 0 bases at V and 4 bases at J; junction bases unmatched: 3. The CDR3 is CASSLVTSGSSDTQYF. CDR3 DNA sequence: TGTGCCAGCAGCTTGGTGACTAGCGGGAGTTCAGATACGCAGTATTTT.

A single count supports this clone. The genes are TRBV3-1 (or the pseudogene TRBV3-2) and TRBJ2-1; 9 bases agree with TRBD1. V was clipped by 0 bases and J by 6 bases; unmatched bases: 3. The CDR3 sequence is 15 residues long. CDR1 and CDR2 (germline): LGHDT, YNNKEL (reference sequence). The DNA of the CDR3 is TGTGCCAGCAGCCAAGAGGGACAGGGTCTCAATGAGCAGTTCTTC. Amino acids: CASSQEGQGLNEQFF.

The chain links TRBV5-1 to TRBJ1-4; 8 bases fit TRBD1. V lost 4 bases to trimming and J lost 3 bases; unmatched junction nucleotides: 8. The CDR3 runs 16 residues. Per germline, CDR1 SGHRS and CDR2 YFSETQ. The CDR3 coding sequence is TGCGCCAGCAGCAAGGGACAGGAGTTACCTAATGAAAAACTGTTTTTT. It is translated as CASSKGQELPNEKLFF.